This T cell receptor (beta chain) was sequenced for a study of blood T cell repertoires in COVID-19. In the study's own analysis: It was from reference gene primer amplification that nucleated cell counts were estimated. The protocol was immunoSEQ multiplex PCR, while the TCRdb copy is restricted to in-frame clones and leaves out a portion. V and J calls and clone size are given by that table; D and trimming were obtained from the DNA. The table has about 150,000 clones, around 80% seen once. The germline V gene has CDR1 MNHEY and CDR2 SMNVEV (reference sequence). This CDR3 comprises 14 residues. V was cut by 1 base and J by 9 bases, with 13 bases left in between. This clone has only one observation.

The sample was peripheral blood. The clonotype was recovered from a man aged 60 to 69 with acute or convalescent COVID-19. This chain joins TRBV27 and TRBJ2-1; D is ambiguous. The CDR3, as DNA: TGTGCCAGCAGTTTATACAGCTCAGTGGCTGAGCAGTTCTTC. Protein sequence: CASSLYSSVAEQFF.